The entry below describes one T cell receptor (beta chain). What it recognizes is unknown. The naive CD8 fraction comprised CD45RO-negative cells positively selected for CCR7 and excluded terminally differentiated effector memory CD45RA+ cells. This specimen belongs to a study of shared clonotypes between healthy human individuals. Study as a whole: Every donor yielded three CD4 naive, three CD4 memory, two CD8 naive and one CD8 memory plate.

Every immunoSEQ plate was one replicate of a subset's evenly spread DNA. Some clones are missing from TCRdb's copy, which holds only in-frame ones; the method was immunoSEQ multiplex PCR. The sample carries around 700,000 clones, around 90% recorded once. The V end lost 3 bases, the J end lost 5 bases, and 20 bases lay between the germline ends. Germline assignment: CDR1 MGHRA and CDR2 YSYEKL. CDR3 length equals 16 residues. Study conclusions and caveats: Clonotypes that were shared across four donors made up around 5% of naive CD4 clonotypes.

The sample taken for sequencing was naive CD8+ T cells sorted from blood. This rearrangement joins TRBV4-1 to TRBJ2-7; D is perhaps TRBD1 or TRBD2 (5 bases each). This TCR was sampled from a man younger than 40 in good health. The CDR3: CASSHHPGTAANEQYF. As DNA, the CDR3 is TGCGCCAGCAGCCATCACCCCGGGACGGCGGCCAACGAGCAGTACTTC.